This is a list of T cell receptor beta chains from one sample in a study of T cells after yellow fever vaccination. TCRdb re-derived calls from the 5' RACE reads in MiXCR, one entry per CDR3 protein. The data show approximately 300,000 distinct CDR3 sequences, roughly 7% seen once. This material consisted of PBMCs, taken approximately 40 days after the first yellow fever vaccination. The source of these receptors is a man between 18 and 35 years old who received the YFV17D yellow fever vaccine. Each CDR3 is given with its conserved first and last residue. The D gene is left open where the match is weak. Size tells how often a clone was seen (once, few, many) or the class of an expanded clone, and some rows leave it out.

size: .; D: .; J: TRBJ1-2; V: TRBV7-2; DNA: TGTGCCAGCAGGCCAGCAGGCTACTATGGCTACACCTTC; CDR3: CASRPAGYYGYTF
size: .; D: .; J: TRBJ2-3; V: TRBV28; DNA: TGTGCCAGCAGGCTAGGCGGACAGAGCACAGATACGCAGTATTTT; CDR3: CASRLGGQSTDTQYF
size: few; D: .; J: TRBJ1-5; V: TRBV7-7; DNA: TGTGCTAGCAGCCGGACAGAGAATCAGCCCCAGCATTTT; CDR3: CASSRTENQPQHF
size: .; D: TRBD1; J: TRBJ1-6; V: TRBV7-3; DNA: TGTGCCAGCAGCTGGGGACAGGGGGGTTCACCCCTCCACTTT; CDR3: CASSWGQGGSPLHF
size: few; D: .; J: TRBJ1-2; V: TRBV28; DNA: TGTGCCAGCAGTTTAAGGAGGACTGGCTACACCTTC; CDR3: CASSLRRTGYTF
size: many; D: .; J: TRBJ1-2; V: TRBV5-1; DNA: TGCGCCAGCAGCTTGGGGGGGTCAGCTAACTATGGCTACACCTTC; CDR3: CASSLGGSANYGYTF
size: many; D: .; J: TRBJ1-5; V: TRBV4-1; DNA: TGCGCCAGCAGCCCCAACCCAGATCAGCCCCAGCATTTT; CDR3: CASSPNPDQPQHF
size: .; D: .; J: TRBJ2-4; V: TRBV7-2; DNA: TGTGCCAGCAGCCCAGGGGGGGCAGGCAAAAACATTCAGTACTTC; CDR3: CASSPGGAGKNIQYF
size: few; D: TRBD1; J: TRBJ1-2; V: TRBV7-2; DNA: TGTGCCAGCAGCTTAGGCCCAGGACAGGGATCCTATGGCTACACCTTC; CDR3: CASSLGPGQGSYGYTF
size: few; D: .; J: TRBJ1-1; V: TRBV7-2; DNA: TGTGCCAGCAGCTTAGCGGGGACCAGGACGGTTGAAGCTTTCTTT; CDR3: CASSLAGTRTVEAFF
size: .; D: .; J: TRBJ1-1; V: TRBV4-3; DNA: TGCGCCAGCAGCCAAGATTCTGCTTATGAAGCTTTCTTT; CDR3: CASSQDSAYEAFF
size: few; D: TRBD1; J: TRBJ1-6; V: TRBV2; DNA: TGTGCCAGCAGGAAGACAGGGATGGATTCACCCCTCCACTTT; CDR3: CASRKTGMDSPLHF
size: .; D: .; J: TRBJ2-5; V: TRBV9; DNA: TGTGCCAGCAGCTTCCGGACAGTGGAGACCCAGTACTTC; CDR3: CASSFRTVETQYF
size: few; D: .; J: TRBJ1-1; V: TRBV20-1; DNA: TGCAGTGCTAGAAGCCCTAGGACCGACACTGAAGCTTTCTTT; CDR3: CSARSPRTDTEAFF
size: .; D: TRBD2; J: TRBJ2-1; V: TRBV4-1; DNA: TGCGCCAGCAGCCAAGCACCGGGACTAGCAGCGTACAATGGGCAGTTCTTC; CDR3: CASSQAPGLAAYNGQFF
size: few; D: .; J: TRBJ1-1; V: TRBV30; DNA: TGTGCCTGGACACGGACAACAGGTACCACTGAAGCTTTCTTT; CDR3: CAWTRTTGTTEAFF
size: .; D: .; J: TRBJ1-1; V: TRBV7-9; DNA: TGTGCCAGCAGCCCCGCCCTACATAGCACTATATTGAACACTGAAGCTTTCTTT; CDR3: CASSPALHSTILNTEAFF
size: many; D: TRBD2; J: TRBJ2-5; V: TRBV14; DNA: TGTGCCAGCAGCCCCGTAGGGACTAGCGGGGCAAAAGAGACCCAGTACTTC; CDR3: CASSPVGTSGAKETQYF
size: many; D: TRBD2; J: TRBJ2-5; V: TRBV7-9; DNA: TGTGCCAGCAGCACAGCAAGCGCGGGGGTAAAAGAGACCCAGTACTTC; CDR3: CASSTASAGVKETQYF
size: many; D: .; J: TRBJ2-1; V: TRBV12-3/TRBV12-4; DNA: TGTGCCAGCAGGTCCAGGGGACCCAGCTCCTACAATGAGCAGTTCTTC; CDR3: CASRSRGPSSYNEQFF
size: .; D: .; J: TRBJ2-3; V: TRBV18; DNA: TGTGCCAGCTCACCGGGGCGGCCAGGCGTCACAGATACGCAGTATTTT; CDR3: CASSPGRPGVTDTQYF
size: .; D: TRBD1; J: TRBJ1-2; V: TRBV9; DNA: TGTGCCAGCAGCGTAGAACAGGGGGACTATGGCTACACCTTC; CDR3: CASSVEQGDYGYTF
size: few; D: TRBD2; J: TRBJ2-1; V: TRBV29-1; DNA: TGCAGCGGGCAGGCTAGCGGGTCTAGTGAGCAGTTCTTC; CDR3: CSGQASGSSEQFF
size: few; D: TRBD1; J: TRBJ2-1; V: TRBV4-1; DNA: TGCGCCAGCAGCCCCCGGGGACAGGGGAGCGGGGATGAGCAGTTCTTC; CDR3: CASSPRGQGSGDEQFF
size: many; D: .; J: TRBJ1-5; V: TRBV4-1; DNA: TGCGCCAGCAGCCAAGATCCGGGAGTTCAGCCCCAGCATTTT; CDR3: CASSQDPGVQPQHF
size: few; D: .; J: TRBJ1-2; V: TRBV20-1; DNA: TGCAGTGCTAGCCCAGACTATGGCTACACCTTC; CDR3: CSASPDYGYTF
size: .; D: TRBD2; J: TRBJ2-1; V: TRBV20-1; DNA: TGCAGTGCTAGAGATTTTTCTAGCGGGGTGACCTACAATGAGCAGTTCTTC; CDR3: CSARDFSSGVTYNEQFF
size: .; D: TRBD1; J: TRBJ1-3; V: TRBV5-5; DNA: TGTGCCAGCAGCTTTTCGGACAGGGGGAGACTCTCTGGAAACACCATATATTTT; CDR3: CASSFSDRGRLSGNTIYF
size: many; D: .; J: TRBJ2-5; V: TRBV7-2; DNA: TGTGCCAGCAGCCCACGACTATCCCAAGAGACCCAGTACTTC; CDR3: CASSPRLSQETQYF
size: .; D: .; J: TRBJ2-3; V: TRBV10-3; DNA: TGTGCCATCAGTGGCCAGGACAGCCGAAGCACAGATACGCAGTATTTT; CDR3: CAISGQDSRSTDTQYF
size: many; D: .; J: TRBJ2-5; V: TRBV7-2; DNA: TGTGCCAGCAGCTTAGGCCTAGCGATGCAGACCCAGTACTTC; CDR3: CASSLGLAMQTQYF
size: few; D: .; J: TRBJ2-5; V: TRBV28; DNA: TGTGCCAGCAGTTTAGGGGGTCGGACAGACGTTACACGGTACTTC; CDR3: CASSLGGRTDVTRYF
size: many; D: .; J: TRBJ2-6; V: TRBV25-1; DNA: TGTGCCAGCAGTGAATGGCGCGTGGGTGGGGCCAACGTCCTGACTTTC; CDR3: CASSEWRVGGANVLTF
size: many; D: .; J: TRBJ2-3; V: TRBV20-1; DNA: TGCAGTGCGAGGGCTGGAGGGACAGATACGCAGTATTTT; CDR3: CSARAGGTDTQYF
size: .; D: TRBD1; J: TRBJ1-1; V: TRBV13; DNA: TGTGCCAGCAGCTCCGGGGACAGGGGAGGTGAAGCTTTCTTT; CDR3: CASSSGDRGGEAFF
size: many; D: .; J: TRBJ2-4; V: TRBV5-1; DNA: TGCGCCAGCAGATCGGACGGGAAAAACATTCAGTACTTC; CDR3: CASRSDGKNIQYF
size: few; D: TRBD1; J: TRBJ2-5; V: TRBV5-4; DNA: TGTGCCAGCAGTATGACAGGGGTGTACCAAGAGACCCAGTACTTC; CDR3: CASSMTGVYQETQYF
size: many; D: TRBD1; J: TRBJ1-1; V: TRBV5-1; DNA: TGCGCCAGCAGCCCCGGGACAGGGGGCACTGAAGCTTTCTTT; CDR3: CASSPGTGGTEAFF
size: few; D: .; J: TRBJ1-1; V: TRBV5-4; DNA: TGTGCCAGCAGCCCGGGGGGGTTCGGAATGGACACTGAAGCTTTCTTT; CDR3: CASSPGGFGMDTEAFF
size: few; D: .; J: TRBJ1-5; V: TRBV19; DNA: TGTGCCAGTAGTCCGAGGGCGCGGGATCAGCCCCAGCATTTT; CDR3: CASSPRARDQPQHF
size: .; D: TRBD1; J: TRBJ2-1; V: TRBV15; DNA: TGTGCCACCAGCAGAGAAGGGGTCGGGACAGTCCTATACAATGAGCAGTTCTTC; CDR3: CATSREGVGTVLYNEQFF
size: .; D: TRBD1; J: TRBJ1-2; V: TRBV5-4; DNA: TGTGCCACCTCCCGCGACAGGGACGAGTCTGGCTACACCTTC; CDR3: CATSRDRDESGYTF
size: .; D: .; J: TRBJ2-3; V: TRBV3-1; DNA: TGTGCCAGCAGCCAAGATCTTCGTAGGGGTGTCACAGATACGCAGTATTTT; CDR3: CASSQDLRRGVTDTQYF